Included here is one T cell receptor (beta chain) sequence, with context. Its target is not known. This record comes from a study of OX40 agonist ivuxolimab in advanced cancers. Across the study: The study reported partial responses in three patients: one hepatocellular carcinoma, two cutaneous melanoma. Study conclusions and caveats: CD4+ and CD8+ blood T cells expanded clonally by week 6 at 0.1 to 3.0 mg/kg.

Germline CDR1 LNHDA, CDR2 SQIVND (reference sequence). V lost 8 bases and J lost 2; bases outside the gene matches: 3. This CDR3 region has 14 residues. Method: immunoSEQ multiplex PCR; TCRdb's copy keeps in-frame clones and lacks some. Of 55,000 to 75,000 clones detected, approximately 86% appear once; the ten largest clones hold about 1.3%. The timepoints at which blood was sampled were baseline, cycle 4 day 1, and cycle 7 day 1. This specimen consisted of CD4+ or CD8+ T cells sorted from blood, obtained in a trial of the OX40 agonist ivuxolimab. The chain combines TRBV19 with TRBJ2-2; 9 bases match TRBD1. The clonotype originates from an adult with an advanced solid tumor such as melanoma, head and neck, liver or kidney cancer. The CDR3 nucleotides read TGTGCCAGTCGACAGGGGGTAAACACCGGGGAGCTGTTTTTT. Encoded protein: CASRQGVNTGELFF.